Detailed here is one TCR beta chain. The antigen is unknown. These data belong to a study of Graves' ophthalmopathy and Graves' hyperthyroidism. Study outcomes and limitations: Ophthalmopathy and stable hyperthyroidism were discriminated by a 13-signature model, with over 85% sensitivity and approximately 77% specificity. Blood repertoires reportedly contained most expanded thyroid clonotypes above 0.001 frequency.

CDR3 size: 15 residues. Germline-derived CDR1 and CDR2 are LNHDA and SQIVND (reference sequence). After removal of 8 bases from V and 4 bases from J, the junction contained 8 bases not matched to a gene. Using RNA transcripts, the TCR beta CDR3 regions were amplified. The authors performed first-round RT-PCR with HTBI primers and then a second-round multiplex PCR. TCRdb passed the multiplex PCR reads through MiXCR, listing each CDR3 protein once. This sample carries hundreds of thousands of distinct CDR3 sequences, around 42% of them seen once, and the ten largest clones take less than 50%. As the starting material, 10 ml of fresh peripheral blood yielded the PBMCs.

This sequence was found in an adult man with Graves' ophthalmopathy. The chain uses TRBV19 and TRBJ2-3; 11 bases are a match to TRBD2. The sequenced sample was peripheral blood. The chain's CDR3 is CASSIAGGRSDTQYF. The CDR3, as DNA: TGTGCCAGTTCCATAGCGGGAGGGCGATCAGATACGCAGTATTTT. Full variable domain (remainder filled in from reference TRBV19 and TRBJ2-3): DGGITQSPKYLFRKEGQNVTLSCEQNLNHDAMYWYRQDPGQGLRLIYYSQIVNDFQKGDIAEGYSVSREKKESFPLTVTSAQKNPTAFYLCASSIAGGRSDTQYFGPGTRLTVL.